This T cell receptor beta chain came from a study of T cells in Graves' hyperthyroidism and ophthalmopathy. V shed 5 bases and J shed 1 base, with 14 bases lying between them. The CDR3 has 15 amino acids. Germline V gene sequence: CDR1 SSHAT, CDR2 FNYEAQ (reference sequence). RNA transcripts served as the template for amplifying TCR beta CDR3 regions. Primed by the HTBI set, a first-round RT-PCR was run on the TCR CDR3. TCRdb used MiXCR to reprocess the multiplex PCR reads, holding one entry per CDR3 protein. This sample has 350,000 to 400,000 distinct CDR3 sequences, with around 14% found just once. Whole-study findings and limits: Also found in blood were most expanded thyroid clonotypes above 0.001.

Stable Graves' hyperthyroidism meant no ophthalmopathy progression within 18 months. In patients aged 18 to 65, hyperthyroidism was newly diagnosed, with duration under 2 months. PBMCs stemmed from 10 ml fresh peripheral blood. There are many counts of this clonotype. Its antigen is currently unknown. Sequencing was performed on blood. The receptor was derived from a woman aged 25 to 39 with Graves' hyperthyroidism. This chain connects TRBV7-7 to TRBJ2-5; D is undetermined. CDR3 sequence reads: CASSVYYGRQETQYF. CDR3 nucleotides: TGTGCCAGCAGCGTCTATTACGGACGCCAAGAGACCCAGTACTTC.